The sequence of this T cell receptor beta chain was determined in a study of PD-1 blockade in classical Hodgkin lymphoma. TCRdb keeps only in-frame clones here, not all; method: immunoSEQ multiplex PCR. The table records about 11,000 clones, about 80% of them present only once. Germline CDR1 is SGHRS and CDR2 is YFSETQ. The CDR3 is 17 amino acids. The trim removed 4 bases at V and 2 bases at J, leaving 12 bases unmatched. In every patient, relapse followed autologous stem cell transplantation, while exposure to brentuximab vedotin differed. The J gene is TRBJ2-7, the V gene TRBV5-1, with 10 bases fitting TRBD1. This clonotype was sampled from a human donor with classical Hodgkin lymphoma. The sample was peripheral blood mononuclear cells (PBMCs), taken at baseline. In nucleotides, the CDR3 is TGCGCCAGCAGCGCAGAACCGGGACAGGGGAGGCCCTACGAGCAGTACTTC. Protein sequence: CASSAEPGQGRPYEQYF.